This T cell receptor beta chain is from a study of CD8 T cells in ankylosing spondylitis. TCRdb fed the 5' RACE reads into MiXCR, producing one record per CDR3 protein. This table holds about 240,000 distinct CDR3 sequences, about 10% found once. The CDR3 extends over 12 amino acids. The sequencing input was blood, either unsorted or a sorted T cell fraction (not recorded which). The rearrangement joins TRBV21-1 to TRBJ2-5. TRBV21-1 is reported as a pseudogene. The clonotype originates from a male donor with ankylosing spondylitis or in good health (not recorded which). The CDR3 region is CASSKAPETQYF. For the CDR3, the DNA is TGTGCCAGCAGCAAAGCGCCAGAGACCCAGTACTTC.